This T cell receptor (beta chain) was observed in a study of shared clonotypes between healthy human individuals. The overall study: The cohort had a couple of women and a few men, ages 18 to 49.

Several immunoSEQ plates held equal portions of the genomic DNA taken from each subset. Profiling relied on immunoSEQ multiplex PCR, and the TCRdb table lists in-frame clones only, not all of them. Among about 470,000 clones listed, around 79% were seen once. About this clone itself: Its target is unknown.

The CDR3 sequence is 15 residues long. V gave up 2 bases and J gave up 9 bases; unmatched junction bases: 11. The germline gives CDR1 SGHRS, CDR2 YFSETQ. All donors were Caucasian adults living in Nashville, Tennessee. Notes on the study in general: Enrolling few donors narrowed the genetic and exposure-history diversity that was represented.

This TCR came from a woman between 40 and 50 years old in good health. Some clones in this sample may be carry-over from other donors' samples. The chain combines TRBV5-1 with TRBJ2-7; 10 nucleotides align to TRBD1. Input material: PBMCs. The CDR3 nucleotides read TGCGCCAGCAGCTTCCAAGGGACAGGGGCGGAAGGGCAGTACTTC. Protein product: CASSFQGTGAEGQYF.